The 13 T cell receptor beta chains below come from one sample, sequenced in a study of T cells in Graves' hyperthyroidism and ophthalmopathy (dated by TCRdb to 2018 to 2020). The library was built by means of multiplex PCR. The instrument was an Illumina HiSeq 2000. The TCR beta CDR3 regions were amplified from the RNA transcripts. For the first round of RT-PCR on the TCR CDR3, the HTBI primer set was used together with the Qiagen OneStep RT-PCR kit. The public reads were reanalyzed by TCRdb: fastp trimming at Q25, MiXCR alignment, in-frame beta chains only. Entries that share a CDR3 protein sequence are merged under the most common genes and DNA. The sample yields under 650,000 distinct CDR3 sequences; about 17% were counted once. The ten largest clonotypes hold less than 4.5% of the sample. The material sequenced was blood. These TCRs come from a woman aged 30 to 39 with Graves' hyperthyroidism.

This clonotype occurred many times. The chain couples TRBV13 to TRBJ2-1; 9 positions match TRBD1. V gave up 0 bases and J gave up 7 bases; unmatched junction bases: 4. CDR3 length: 15 residues. Germline V gene lookup returns CDR1 PRHDT and CDR2 FYEKMQ (reference sequence). The CDR3 loop is CASSLGLGQGNEQFF. The DNA of the CDR3 is TGTGCCAGCAGCTTAGGCCTCGGACAGGGGAATGAGCAGTTCTTC.

The rearrangement uses TRBV25-1 and TRBJ1-2, with TRBD1 matching 9 bases. Per germline, CDR1 MGHDK and CDR2 SYGVNS. V was clipped by 3 bases and J by 7 bases; unmatched bases: 3. The CDR3 loop spans 13 amino acids. CDR3 DNA: TGTGCCAGCAGTGACCGGACAGGGGCTGGCTACACCTTC. Encoded protein: CASSDRTGAGYTF.

This clonotype appeared many times. This rearrangement joins TRBV28 to TRBJ2-7; D ambiguous. Germline V gene sequence: CDR1 MDHEN, CDR2 SYDVKM. CDR3 length: 14 residues. V lost 2 bases to trimming and J lost 0 bases, with 8 bases between them. In nucleotides, the CDR3 is TGTGCCAGCAGTTTAGTCAGCCCCTCCTACGAGCAGTACTTC. Translation: CASSLVSPSYEQYF.

This clonotype occurred once. This sequence joins TRBV30 and TRBJ2-1, with 8 bases fitting TRBD2. V dropped 0 bases and J dropped 3; count of bases not matched to a gene: 4. The CDR3 runs 15 residues. Germline V CDR1 and CDR2: GTSNPN, SVGIG (reference sequence). The CDR3: CAWSVRAGDYNEQFF. CDR3 coding DNA: TGTGCCTGGAGTGTCAGAGCGGGAGACTACAATGAGCAGTTCTTC.

This clonotype was seen many times. V usage is TRBV7-2 and J usage is TRBJ2-4; TRBD1 matches at 9 bases. V lost 3 bases and J lost 7; bases outside the gene matches: 7. This CDR3 spans 15 amino acids. CDR1 is SGHTA and CDR2 is FQGNSA in the germline V gene. CDR3 amino acids: CASSLDRGLSNIQYF. In DNA form, the CDR3 reads TGTGCCAGCAGCTTGGACAGGGGTCTGAGCAACATTCAGTACTTC.

Regarding this clonotype: The junction departs from germline at one end; a sequencing error may be responsible. The chain recombines TRBV11-3 with TRBJ2-1; the D call may be TRBD1 or TRBD2 (5 bases each). The CDR3 length is 13 residues. Germline V gives CDR1 SGHNT, CDR2 YENEEA. CDR3: CACSAMGTSEQFF. The CDR3 nucleotides are TGTGCCTGCAGCGCGATGGGGACCAGTGAGCAGTTCTTC.

The chain combines TRBV3-1 with TRBJ1-4; D is unresolved. Germline V gene lookup returns CDR1 LGHDT and CDR2 YNNKEL (reference sequence). V gave up 4 bases and J gave up 2 bases, with 5 bases separating them. The CDR3 spans 13 residues. CDR3 sequence: CASSLQTNEKLFF. For the CDR3, the DNA is TGTGCCAGCAGCCTCCAGACTAATGAAAAACTGTTTTTT. Filled out from reference TRBV3-1 and TRBJ1-4, the complete variable domain reads DTAVSQTPKYLVTQMGNDKSIKCEQNLGHDTMYWYKQDSKKFLKIMFSYNNKELIINETVPNRFSPKSPDKAHLNLHINSLELGDSAVYFCASSLQTNEKLFFGSGTQLSVL.

This clonotype was observed at least ten times. This rearrangement joins TRBV20-1 to TRBJ2-5; 13 bases match TRBD2. The CDR3 runs to 14 residues. Germline V gives CDR1 DFQATT, CDR2 SNEGSKA (reference sequence). The junction had 6 bases not matched to a gene; V was cut back by 6 bases and J by 5 bases. The CDR3 sequence: CSATTSGRAETQYF. CDR3 bases: TGCAGTGCCACCACTAGCGGGAGGGCGGAGACCCAGTACTTC.

This clonotype was recorded many times. The chain recombines TRBV11-2 with TRBJ2-7; no definite D call. Germline CDR1 and CDR2: SGHAT and FQNNGV. Trimming removed 0 bases at V and 3 bases at J, with 6 bases between. CDR3 length: 13 residues. The CDR3 DNA reads as TGTGCCAGCAGCTTAGACCATAACTACGAGCAGTACTTC. Translated, it gives CASSLDHNYEQYF.

The chain uses TRBV6-6 and TRBJ2-1, with 10 nucleotides matching TRBD1. The CDR3 loop spans 15 amino acids. In germline, CDR1 is MNHNY, CDR2 SVGAGI (reference sequence). Trimming at V came to 2 bases and at J to 10 bases, leaving 8 bases not matched to a gene. The chain's CDR3 is CASSYILGTGEEQFF. DNA for the CDR3: TGTGCCAGCAGTTACATTCTCGGGACAGGGGAGGAGCAGTTCTTC.

The gene calls are TRBV20-1 and TRBJ2-7; 10 nucleotides match TRBD2. Germline assignment: CDR1 DFQATT and CDR2 SNEGSKA (reference sequence). This CDR3 comprises 15 residues. V lost 3 bases and J lost 0; bases outside the gene matches: 5. CDR3 residues: CSASSGTSVSYEQYF. The DNA for the CDR3 is TGCAGTGCTAGTTCCGGGACTAGCGTCTCCTACGAGCAGTACTTC.

The chain recombines TRBV20-1 with TRBJ2-1; unclear D gene. The germline V gene has CDR1 DFQATT and CDR2 SNEGSKA (reference sequence). V dropped 0 bases and J dropped 8 bases, with 8 bases sitting between them. The CDR3 totals 12 residues. CDR3 bases: TGCAGTGCTAGAGATTTGCAGTATGAGCAGTTCTTC. It translates to CSARDLQYEQFF.

This clonotype appeared many times. The J gene is TRBJ1-2, the V gene TRBV20-1, with 7 bases matching TRBD1. The V gene's germline CDR1 is DFQATT and CDR2 SNEGSKA (reference sequence). With V trimmed by 3 bases and J by 3 bases, 1 base remained unmatched. CDR3 length: 12 residues. The CDR3 loop reads CSASDRDYGYTF. The CDR3 DNA sequence: TGCAGTGCTAGTGACAGGGACTATGGCTACACCTTC.